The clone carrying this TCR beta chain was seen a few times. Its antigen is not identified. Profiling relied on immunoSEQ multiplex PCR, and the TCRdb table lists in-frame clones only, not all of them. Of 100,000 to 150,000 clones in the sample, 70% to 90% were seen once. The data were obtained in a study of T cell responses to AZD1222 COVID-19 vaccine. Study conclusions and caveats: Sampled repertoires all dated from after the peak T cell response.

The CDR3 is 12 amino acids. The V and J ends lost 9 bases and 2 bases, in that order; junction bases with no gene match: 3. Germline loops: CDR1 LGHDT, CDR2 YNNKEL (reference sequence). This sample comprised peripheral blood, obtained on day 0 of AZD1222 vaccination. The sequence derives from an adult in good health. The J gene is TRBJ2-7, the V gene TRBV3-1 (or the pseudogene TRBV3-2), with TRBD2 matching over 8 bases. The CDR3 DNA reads TGTGCCAGACTAGCGGAGACCTACGAGCAGTACTTC. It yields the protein CARLAETYEQYF.